What follows are 10 T cell receptor beta chains derived from one specimen sequenced in a study of blood T cell repertoires in COVID-19. Profiling relied on immunoSEQ multiplex PCR, and the TCRdb table lists in-frame clones only, not all of them. The profile shows more than 9,000 clones, around 82% of them singletons. Sequencing was done on a sample of peripheral blood. These receptors all stem from a woman aged 60-75 years with acute or convalescent COVID-19.

Here the CDR3 reads CASSSDSYSNQPQHF. In DNA, the CDR3 is TGTGCCAGCAGCTCCGACAGCTATAGCAATCAGCCCCAGCATTTT. This sequence joins TRBV7-2 and TRBJ1-5, with a weak D call TRBD1 (5 bases). V lost 4 bases and J 0 bases, leaving 10 bases between the germline ends. This CDR3 is 15 amino acids long. Germline loops: CDR1 SGHTA, CDR2 FQGNSA.

This clone was seen a handful of times. The CDR3 DNA follows: TGCAGCGTTGCTCTCGAGACAGGGAACGGACGCTACACCTTC. Encoded protein: CSVALETGNGRYTF. The chain employs TRBV29-1 and TRBJ1-2; 7 bases align to TRBD1. Germline loops: CDR1 SQVTM, CDR2 ANQGSEA. Losses at the gene ends were 4 bases for V and 9 bases for J; bases not matched to a gene: 14. The CDR3 extends over 14 amino acids.

The chain carries TRBV7-9 and TRBJ2-2; D possibly corresponds to TRBD2 (6 bases). The V end lost 0 bases, the J end lost 1 base, and 6 bases lay between the germline ends. Germline CDR1 SEHNR, CDR2 FQNEAQ (reference sequence). CDR3 length: 15 residues. Here the CDR3 DNA reads TGTGCCAGCAGCTTAGCGGGGGGGAACACCGGGGAGCTGTTTTTT. This sequence encodes CASSLAGGNTGELFF. The full variable domain, completed using reference TRBV7-9 and TRBJ2-2, is DTGVSQNPRHKITKRGQNVTFRCDPISEHNRLYWYRQTLGQGPEFLTYFQNEAQLEKSRLLSDRFSAERPKGSFSTLEIQRTEQGDSAMYLCASSLAGGNTGELFFGEGSRLTVL.

The chain combines TRBV7-9 with TRBJ1-5; 8 bases map to TRBD1. From germline, CDR1 is SEHNR and CDR2 FQNEAQ (reference sequence). Losses at the gene ends were 1 base for V and 16 bases for J; bases not matched to a gene: 6. This CDR3 region has 12 residues. The CDR3, as DNA: TGTGCCAGCAGCTTAGACTGGACAGGGAAACATTTT. It is translated as CASSLDWTGKHF.

CDR3 nucleotide sequence: TGTGCCAGCAGCCAGGGGACACAACGATATAGCAATCAGCCCCAGCATTTT. Its translation: CASSQGTQRYSNQPQHF. This sequence joins TRBV4-2 and TRBJ1-5, with D possibly being TRBD1 (6 bases). This CDR3 region has 17 residues. CDR1 and CDR2 (germline): LGHNA, YNFKEQ. V lost 3 bases, J lost 0 bases, and 15 bases lay in between.

This chain connects TRBV5-1 to TRBJ2-2; D remains unclear. Germline CDR1 and CDR2: SGHRS and YFSETQ. Trimming pared 3 bases from V and 8 bases from J, leaving 8 bases between. The CDR3 has 12 amino acids. CDR3 sequence reads: CASSWSGGELFF. CDR3 nucleotide sequence: TGCGCCAGCAGCTGGTCCGGGGGGGAGCTGTTTTTT.

This clone occurred a few times. V usage is TRBV18 and J usage is TRBJ1-6; no firm D call. Trimming took 3 bases from V and 3 from J, leaving 9 bases between them. The CDR3 is 15 residues long. Germline V lookup: CDR1 KGHSH, CDR2 LQKENI. The CDR3 DNA reads TGTGCCAGCTCACCCCCACAGATCTATAATTCACCCCTCCACTTT. It codes for CASSPPQIYNSPLHF.

In its sample, this clone was seen once. This chain connects TRBV10-2 to TRBJ1-1; 7 positions agree with TRBD1. Germline loops: CDR1 WSHSY, CDR2 SAAADI. This CDR3 is built from 12 residues. Written as DNA, the CDR3 is TGCGGGGTCGGACAGGTGAACACTGAAGCTTTCTTT. Translated, it gives CGVGQVNTEAFF.

This chain joins TRBV6-1 and TRBJ2-3; no firm D call. CDR3 length equals 15 residues. Germline V lookup: CDR1 MNHNS, CDR2 SASEGT. The V end was cut by 2 bases, the J end by 5 bases, with 14 bases between. DNA of the CDR3: TGTGCCAGCAGTGAAAATGTCGGTTTAGTAGATACGCAGTATTTT. Translation gives CASSENVGLVDTQYF.

The chain recombines TRBV2 with TRBJ2-7; weak D call: TRBD2 (5 bases). The CDR3 runs 16 residues. V lost 2 bases and J 5 bases, leaving 19 bases between the germline ends. CDR1 is SNHLY, CDR2 FYNNEI, per germline. The CDR3 DNA sequence: TGTGCCAGCAGTGAAAGAGGGTTCCAGAGGTTAAACGAGCAGTACTTC. This gives the protein CASSERGFQRLNEQYF.